This entry lists 18 T cell receptor beta chains sequenced from one sample in a study of cytomegalovirus exposure and HLA in healthy donors. A multiplex PCR was run with 60 Vbeta primers and 13 Jbeta primers. Generated by immunoSEQ multiplex PCR, the TCRdb table keeps only in-frame clones and is missing some. The repertoire holds 200,000 or so clones, 84% seen once, with around 0.26% in the top ten. Specimen: PBMCs. These receptors all come from a boy between 10 and 17 years old in good health and CMV-seronegative.

This sequence joins TRBV2 and TRBJ1-6; D possibly corresponds to TRBD1 (5 bases). The CDR3 sequence is 19 residues long. Trimming stripped 0 bases from V and 5 bases from J, with 20 bases between. Germline assignment: CDR1 SNHLY and CDR2 FYNNEI. In DNA, the CDR3 is TGTGCCAGCAGTGAAGCGGCAGGTCCCCGACAGACGAATAATTCACCCCTCCACTTT. Protein: CASSEAAGPRQTNNSPLHF.

The rearrangement links TRBV19 to TRBJ1-2, with a tentative D call TRBD1 (5 bases). V shed 2 bases and J shed 6 bases, with 13 bases lying between them. The germline V gene encodes CDR1 LNHDA and CDR2 SQIVND (reference sequence). There are 14 residues in the CDR3. CDR3 in DNA: TGTGCCAGTAGTATACAGGGTTTAGCTGATGGCTACACCTTC. This encodes CASSIQGLADGYTF.

V is TRBV30 and J is TRBJ2-7; TRBD2 aligns across 12 bases. The CDR3 length is 14 residues. Looked up from germline, CDR1 is GTSNPN and CDR2 is SVGIG (reference sequence). V lost 3 bases and J lost 2; bases outside the gene matches: 2. This CDR3 reads CAWSRLAGAYEQYF. The CDR3 DNA is TGTGCCTGGAGCAGACTAGCGGGGGCCTACGAGCAGTACTTC.

The gene calls are TRBV14 and TRBJ1-1; possible D gene TRBD1, 6 bases. The V and J ends lost 0 bases and 6 bases respectively, with 14 bases between them. This CDR3 contains 15 residues. CDR1 is SGHDN, CDR2 FVKESK, per germline. The CDR3 sequence: CASSQDTGLRAEAFF. The CDR3 bases are TGTGCCAGCAGCCAAGATACAGGGCTCCGGGCTGAAGCTTTCTTT.

The gene calls are TRBV6-1 and TRBJ1-2, with unresolved D. Germline V gene lookup returns CDR1 MNHNS and CDR2 SASEGT. The V end was cut by 10 bases, the J end by 0 bases, with 9 bases between. The CDR3 length is 12 residues. CDR3 loop: CAILAANYGYTF. CDR3 DNA sequence: TGTGCCATCTTGGCCGCTAACTATGGCTACACCTTC.

V is TRBV7-9 and J is TRBJ1-4; 8 bases are a match to TRBD1. Germline CDR1 is SEHNR and CDR2 is FQNEAQ (reference sequence). With 5 bases clipped from V and 5 bases from J, the junction kept 4 bases outside the gene matches. The CDR3 is 14 residues long. In DNA, the CDR3 is TGTGCCAGCAGCCTAGACAGGGGCAATGAAAAACTGTTTTTT. Its protein is CASSLDRGNEKLFF.

The chain employs TRBV6-6 and TRBJ2-5; TRBD2 might be the D (6 bases). CDR1 is MNHNY, CDR2 SVGAGI, per germline (reference sequence). With 8 bases removed from V and 2 bases from J, the gap between germline ends came to 12 bases. The CDR3 has 13 amino acids. This CDR3 reads CASGVGGQETQYF. The CDR3 region has the DNA TGTGCCAGCGGGGTGGGGGGACAAGAGACCCAGTACTTC.

This chain links TRBV2 with TRBJ2-2, with 8 bases fitting TRBD2. Germline lookup yields CDR1 SNHLY and CDR2 FYNNEI. CDR3 length: 15 amino acids. V lost 4 bases, J lost 5 bases, and 6 bases stayed unmatched. The CDR3 bases are TGTGCCAGCAGTGTGGGACTAGGTGGTACCGGGGAGCTGTTTTTT. Its translation is CASSVGLGGTGELFF.

V gene TRBV6-1 combines with J gene TRBJ2-7; 8 bases match TRBD1. Germline-derived CDR1 and CDR2 are MNHNS and SASEGT. With 0 bases clipped from V and 6 bases from J, the junction kept 10 bases outside the gene matches. The CDR3 has 16 residues. The CDR3 spells CASSEAGAGGHPEQYF. CDR3 bases: TGTGCCAGCAGTGAAGCGGGTGCAGGGGGCCATCCCGAGCAGTACTTC.

V gene TRBV30 combines with J gene TRBJ1-1, with 9 bases aligning to TRBD1. CDR3 length: 13 amino acids. Trimming cost V 3 bases and J 3 bases; bases outside gene matches: 2. CDR1 GTSNPN and CDR2 SVGIG come from the germline V gene (reference sequence). The CDR3 region has the DNA TGTGCCTGGAGGGACAGGGGAGACACTGAAGCTTTCTTT. Translation gives CAWRDRGDTEAFF.

This clone was observed a few times. The chain combines TRBV18 with TRBJ2-4, with a possible D match to TRBD2 (5 bases). This CDR3 has 13 residues. V was cut by 1 base and J by 7 bases, with 8 bases left in between. Per germline, CDR1 KGHSH and CDR2 LQKENI. The CDR3 sequence is CASSPQGGNIQYF. CDR3 in DNA: TGTGCCAGCTCACCACAGGGCGGGAACATTCAGTACTTC.

The chain carries TRBV7-9 and TRBJ2-3; 11 bases agree with TRBD1. This CDR3 is built from 17 residues. The V gene end was trimmed by 0 bases and the J gene end by 2 bases; junction bases not matched to a gene: 4. Germline values: CDR1 SEHNR, CDR2 FQNEAQ (reference sequence). The CDR3 nucleotides read TGTGCCAGCAGCTTAGCCGGACAGGGGGCGGACACAGATACGCAGTATTTT. Its protein product is CASSLAGQGADTDTQYF. Combining the CDR3 with reference TRBV7-9 and TRBJ2-3 gives the whole variable domain DTGVSQNPRHKITKRGQNVTFRCDPISEHNRLYWYRQTLGQGPEFLTYFQNEAQLEKSRLLSDRFSAERPKGSFSTLEIQRTEQGDSAMYLCASSLAGQGADTDTQYFGPGTRLTVL.

J is TRBJ2-7 and V is TRBV18, with D unclear. Looked up from germline, CDR1 is KGHSH and CDR2 is LQKENI. V shed 0 bases and J shed 0 bases, with 6 bases lying between them. This CDR3 is built from 14 residues. The CDR3 is CASSPPSSSYEQYF. The CDR3 DNA sequence: TGTGCCAGCTCACCACCGAGTAGCTCCTACGAGCAGTACTTC. Full variable domain (outside the CDR3, taken from reference TRBV18 and TRBJ2-7): NAGVMQNPRHLVRRRGQEARLRCSPMKGHSHVYWYRQLPEEGLKFMVYLQKENIIDESGMPKERFSAEFPKEGPSILRIQQVVRGDSAAYFCASSPPSSSYEQYFGPGTRLTVT.

The J gene is TRBJ1-2, the V gene TRBV6-4; D not certain. V was pared by 5 bases and J by 5 bases, with 15 bases between. Germline assignment: CDR1 MRHNA and CDR2 SNTAGT. The CDR3 contains 14 residues. The CDR3 DNA reads as TGTGCCAGCAGTCAAACAGCCTGGTCTTATGGCTACACCTTC. It yields the protein CASSQTAWSYGYTF.

The chain uses TRBV5-1 and TRBJ1-2; TRBD1 agrees at 7 bases. Germline values: CDR1 SGHRS, CDR2 YFSETQ. The CDR3 runs to 18 residues. J gave up 4 bases and V 0 bases, and 15 bases lay outside the gene matches. CDR3 DNA sequence: TGCGCCAGCAGCTTGGCCGGTAGTCAGGGGGTGCAGATCTATGGCTACACCTTC. Its protein is CASSLAGSQGVQIYGYTF.

This chain links TRBV4-2 with TRBJ1-4, with TRBD1 matching 7 bases. Trimming took 1 base from V and 0 from J; bases not matched to a gene: 8. The germline V gene has CDR1 LGHNA and CDR2 YNFKEQ. This CDR3 contains 18 residues. The CDR3 sequence: CASSQGEQGIATNEKLFF. DNA for the CDR3: TGTGCCAGCAGCCAAGGGGAACAGGGGATAGCAACTAATGAAAAACTGTTTTTT.

DNA for the CDR3: TGTGCCAGCAGTGGATGGTACTCCACCACCACAGATACGCAGTATTTT. The encoded protein is CASSGWYSTTTDTQYF. The V and J genes are TRBV2 and TRBJ2-3; D unclear. Germline V lookup: CDR1 SNHLY, CDR2 FYNNEI. Trimming took off 4 bases at V and 2 bases at J, with 16 bases between the two ends. This CDR3 is 16 amino acids long.

This rearrangement joins TRBV5-6 to TRBJ1-3; D remains unclear. Germline-derived CDR1 and CDR2 are SGHDT and YYEEEE. This CDR3 has 14 residues. With 1 base removed from V and 0 bases from J, the gap between germline ends came to 5 bases. The CDR3 protein is CASSLSISGNTIYF. In nucleotides, the CDR3 is TGTGCCAGCAGCTTGTCAATCTCTGGAAACACCATATATTTT.